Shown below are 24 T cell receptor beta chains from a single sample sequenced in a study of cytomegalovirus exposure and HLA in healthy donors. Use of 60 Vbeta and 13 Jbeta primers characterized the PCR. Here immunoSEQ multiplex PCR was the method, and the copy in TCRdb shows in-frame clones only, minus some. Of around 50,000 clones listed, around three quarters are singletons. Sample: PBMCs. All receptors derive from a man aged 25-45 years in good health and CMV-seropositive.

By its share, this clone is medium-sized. DNA for the CDR3: TGTGCCATCAGAGATATGGGTATCCAAGGGGGAGCTTTCTTT. Translation: CAIRDMGIQGGAFF. The rearrangement links TRBV10-3 to TRBJ1-1, with D possibly TRBD1 on 6 matching bases. Deletions cut 6 bases from V and 10 bases from J, with 21 bases between. Germline-derived CDR1 and CDR2 are ENHRY and SYGVKD. This CDR3 contains 14 residues.

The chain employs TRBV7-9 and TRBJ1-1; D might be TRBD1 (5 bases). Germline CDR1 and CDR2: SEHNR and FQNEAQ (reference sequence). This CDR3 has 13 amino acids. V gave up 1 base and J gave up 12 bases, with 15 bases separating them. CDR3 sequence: CASSLGQGFSPFF. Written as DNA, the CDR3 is TGTGCCAGCAGCTTAGGTCAGGGTTTTTCTCCTTTCTTT.

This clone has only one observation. CDR3 protein: CASSPGTGTGELFF. For the CDR3, the DNA is TGTGCCAGTAGTCCTGGGACAGGGACCGGGGAGCTGTTTTTT. This rearrangement joins TRBV19 to TRBJ2-2, with 9 bases matching TRBD1. This CDR3 is 14 amino acids long. Unmatched junction bases numbered 3, after V lost 5 bases and J lost 5 bases. Per the germline V gene, CDR1 is LNHDA and CDR2 is SQIVND (reference sequence). Full variable domain (rest looked up from reference TRBV19 and TRBJ2-2): DGGITQSPKYLFRKEGQNVTLSCEQNLNHDAMYWYRQDPGQGLRLIYYSQIVNDFQKGDIAEGYSVSREKKESFPLTVTSAQKNPTAFYLCASSPGTGTGELFFGEGSRLTVL.

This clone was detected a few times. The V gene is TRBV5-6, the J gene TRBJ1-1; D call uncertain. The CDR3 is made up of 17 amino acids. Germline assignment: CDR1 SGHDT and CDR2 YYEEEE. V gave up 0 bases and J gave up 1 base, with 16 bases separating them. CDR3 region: CASSLDAGGLKNTEAFF. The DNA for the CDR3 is TGTGCCAGCAGCTTGGATGCAGGCGGGCTTAAGAACACTGAAGCTTTCTTT.

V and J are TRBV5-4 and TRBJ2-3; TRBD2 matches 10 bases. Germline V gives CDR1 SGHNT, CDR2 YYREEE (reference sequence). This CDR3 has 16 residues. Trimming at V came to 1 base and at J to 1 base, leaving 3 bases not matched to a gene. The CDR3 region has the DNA TGTGCCAGCAGCTTGAAGACTAGCGGGCGCACAGATACGCAGTATTTT. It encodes CASSLKTSGRTDTQYF.

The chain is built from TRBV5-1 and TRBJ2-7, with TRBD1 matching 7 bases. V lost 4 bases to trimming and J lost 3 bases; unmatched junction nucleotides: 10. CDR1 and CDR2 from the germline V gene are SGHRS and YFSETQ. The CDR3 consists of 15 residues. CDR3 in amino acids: CASSENRGSGYEQYF. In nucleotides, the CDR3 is TGCGCCAGCAGCGAAAACAGGGGCTCTGGCTACGAGCAGTACTTC.

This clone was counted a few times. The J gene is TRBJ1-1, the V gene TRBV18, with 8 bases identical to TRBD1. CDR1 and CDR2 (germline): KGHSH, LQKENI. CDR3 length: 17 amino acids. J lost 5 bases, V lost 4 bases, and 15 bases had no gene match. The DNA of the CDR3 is TGTGCCAGCTCACTCACCCCCCACGACAGGGGTCGGACTGAAGCTTTCTTT. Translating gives CASSLTPHDRGRTEAFF. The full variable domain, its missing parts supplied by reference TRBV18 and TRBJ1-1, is NAGVMQNPRHLVRRRGQEARLRCSPMKGHSHVYWYRQLPEEGLKFMVYLQKENIIDESGMPKERFSAEFPKEGPSILRIQQVVRGDSAAYFCASSLTPHDRGRTEAFFGQGTRLTVV.

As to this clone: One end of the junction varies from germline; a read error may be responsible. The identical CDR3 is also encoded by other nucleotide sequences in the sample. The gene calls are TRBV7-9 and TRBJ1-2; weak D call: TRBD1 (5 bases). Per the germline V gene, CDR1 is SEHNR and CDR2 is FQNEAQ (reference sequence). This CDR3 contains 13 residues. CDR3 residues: CASSLAGGYGYTF. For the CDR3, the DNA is TGTGCCAGTAGCTTAGCGGGGGGCTATGGCTACACCTTC. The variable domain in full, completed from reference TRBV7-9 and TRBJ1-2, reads DTGVSQNPRHKITKRGQNVTFRCDPISEHNRLYWYRQTLGQGPEFLTYFQNEAQLEKSRLLSDRFSAERPKGSFSTLEIQRTEQGDSAMYLCASSLAGGYGYTFGSGTRLTVV.

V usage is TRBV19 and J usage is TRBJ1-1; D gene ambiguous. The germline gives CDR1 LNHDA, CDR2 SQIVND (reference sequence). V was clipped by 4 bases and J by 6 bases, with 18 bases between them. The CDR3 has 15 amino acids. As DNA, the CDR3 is TGTGCCAGTAGTAGCCACTGGACTCGGATCGCTGAAGCTTTCTTT. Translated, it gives CASSSHWTRIAEAFF.

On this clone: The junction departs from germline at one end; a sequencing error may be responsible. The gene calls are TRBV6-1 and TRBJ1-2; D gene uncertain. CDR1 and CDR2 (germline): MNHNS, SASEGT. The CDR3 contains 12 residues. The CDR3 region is CASSDPRSHTAF. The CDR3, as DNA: TGTGCCAGCAGTGACCCCAGGTCCCATACAGCCTTC.

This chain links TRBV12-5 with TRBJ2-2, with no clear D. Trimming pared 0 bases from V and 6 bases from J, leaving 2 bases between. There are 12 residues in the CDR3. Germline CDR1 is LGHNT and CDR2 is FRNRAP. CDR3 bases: TGTGCTAGTGGTTTGGTCTCCGGGGAGCTGTTTTTT. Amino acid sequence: CASGLVSGELFF.

CDR3 residues: CASSLTGVLSYEQYF. In DNA, the CDR3 is TGTGCCAGCAGTCTGACAGGGGTCCTCTCCTACGAGCAGTACTTC. V gene TRBV6-5 combines with J gene TRBJ2-7; 8 nucleotides match TRBD1. Germline CDR1 reads MNHEY; CDR2 reads SVGAGI. Trimming at V came to 5 bases and at J to 0 bases, leaving 6 bases not matched to a gene. CDR3 size: 15 residues.

The CDR3 here is CASSEGAGLQETQYF. As DNA, the CDR3 is TGTGCCAGCAGCGAGGGGGCGGGGCTACAAGAGACCCAGTACTTC. The chain is built from TRBV7-3 and TRBJ2-5; weak D call: TRBD1 (7 bases). With 5 bases removed from V and 2 bases from J, the gap between germline ends came to 15 bases. The CDR3 has 15 residues. The germline gives CDR1 SGHTA, CDR2 FQGTGA.

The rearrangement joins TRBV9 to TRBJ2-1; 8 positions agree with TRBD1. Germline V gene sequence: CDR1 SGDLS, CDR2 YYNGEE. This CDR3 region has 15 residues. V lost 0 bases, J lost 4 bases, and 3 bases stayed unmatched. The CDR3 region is CASSVGQGSYNEQFF. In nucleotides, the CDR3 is TGTGCCAGCAGCGTAGGACAGGGGTCTTACAATGAGCAGTTCTTC.

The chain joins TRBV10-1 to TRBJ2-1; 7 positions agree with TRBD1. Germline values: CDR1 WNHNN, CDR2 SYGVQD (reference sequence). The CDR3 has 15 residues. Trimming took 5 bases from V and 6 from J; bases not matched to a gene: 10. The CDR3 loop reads CASSSRQGSRNEQFF. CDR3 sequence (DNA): TGCGCCAGCAGTTCCCGACAGGGTAGTCGCAATGAGCAGTTCTTC.

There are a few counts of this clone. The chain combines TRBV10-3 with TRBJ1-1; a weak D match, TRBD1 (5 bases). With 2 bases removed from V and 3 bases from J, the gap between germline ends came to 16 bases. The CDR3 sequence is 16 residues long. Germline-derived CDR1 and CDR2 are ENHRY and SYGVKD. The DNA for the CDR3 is TGTGCCATCAGTGAGCCTACGTTCGGGGGAGACACTGAAGCTTTCTTT. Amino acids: CAISEPTFGGDTEAFF.

CDR3: CASSDGTGASEQYF. Here the CDR3 DNA reads TGCGCCAGCAGTGACGGGACAGGGGCGAGCGAGCAGTACTTC. The chain joins TRBV10-1 to TRBJ2-7; 10 positions match TRBD1. The length of the CDR3 is 14 residues. Germline V gene sequence: CDR1 WNHNN, CDR2 SYGVQD (reference sequence). Trimming took 3 bases from V and 6 from J; bases not matched to a gene: 5.

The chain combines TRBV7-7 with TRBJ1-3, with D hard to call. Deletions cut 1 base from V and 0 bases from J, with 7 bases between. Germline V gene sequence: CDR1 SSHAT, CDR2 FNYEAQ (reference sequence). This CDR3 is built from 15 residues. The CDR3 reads CASSLDGSSGNTIYF. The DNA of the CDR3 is TGTGCCAGCAGCTTAGACGGTAGCTCTGGAAACACCATATATTTT.

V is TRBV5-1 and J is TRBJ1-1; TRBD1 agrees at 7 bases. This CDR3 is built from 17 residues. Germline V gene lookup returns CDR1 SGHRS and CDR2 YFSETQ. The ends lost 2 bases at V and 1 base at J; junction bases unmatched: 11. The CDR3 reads CASSLNTKNRGNTEAFF. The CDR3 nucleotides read TGCGCCAGCAGCTTAAATACGAAAAACAGGGGGAACACTGAAGCTTTCTTT.

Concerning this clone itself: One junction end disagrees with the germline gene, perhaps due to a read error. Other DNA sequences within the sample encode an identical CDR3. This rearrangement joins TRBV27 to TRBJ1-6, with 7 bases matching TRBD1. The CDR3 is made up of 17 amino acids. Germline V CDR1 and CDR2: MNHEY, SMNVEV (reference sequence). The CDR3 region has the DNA TGTGCCAGCAAGATCAGGGGGGCGGCTTCCTATAATTCCCCCCTCCACTTT. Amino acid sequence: CASKIRGAASYNSPLHF.

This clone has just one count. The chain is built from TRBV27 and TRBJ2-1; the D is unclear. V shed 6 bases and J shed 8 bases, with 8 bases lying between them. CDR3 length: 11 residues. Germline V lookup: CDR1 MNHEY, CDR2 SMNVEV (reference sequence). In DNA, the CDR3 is TGTGCCAGCAGCAGGTTTGATGAGCAGTTCTTC. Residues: CASSRFDEQFF.

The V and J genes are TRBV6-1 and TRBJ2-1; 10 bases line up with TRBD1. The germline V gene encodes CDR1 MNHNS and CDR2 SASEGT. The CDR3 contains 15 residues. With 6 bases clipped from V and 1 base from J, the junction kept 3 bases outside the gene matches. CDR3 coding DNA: TGTGCCAGCAGGGCGGACAGGGGGTCCTACAATGAGCAGTTCTTC. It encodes CASRADRGSYNEQFF.

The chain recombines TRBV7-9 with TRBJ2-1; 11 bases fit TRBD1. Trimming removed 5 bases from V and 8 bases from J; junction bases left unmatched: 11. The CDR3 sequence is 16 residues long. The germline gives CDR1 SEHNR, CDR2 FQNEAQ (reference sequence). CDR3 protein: CASSLRPGQGVYEQFF. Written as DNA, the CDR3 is TGTGCCAGCAGCCTTCGCCCGGGACAGGGGGTCTATGAGCAGTTCTTC.

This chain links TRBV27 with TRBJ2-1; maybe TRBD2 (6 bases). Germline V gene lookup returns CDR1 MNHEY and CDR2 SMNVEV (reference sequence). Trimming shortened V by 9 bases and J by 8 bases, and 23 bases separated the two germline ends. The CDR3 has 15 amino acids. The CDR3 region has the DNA TGTGCCAGTCGAATTGGGGGTTGGGAGGTGGATGAGCAGTTCTTC. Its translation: CASRIGGWEVDEQFF.